These 6 T cell receptor beta chains were sequenced from one sample in a study of human CD4 T cells and Enterobacteriaceae. Produced via immunoSEQ multiplex PCR; TCRdb's table is partial and in-frame only. This table has about 130 clones, roughly 38% appearing once. After roughly 6-7 days, proliferating activated T cells were FACS-sorted as CFSE-low CD25+ ICOS+ cells. Memory CD4+ T cells were CFSE-labeled and cultured 2:1 with antigen-pulsed autologous monocytes. Sorting took every CD4+ cell except CD45RA+CCR7+CD95- naive cells, reaching over 95% purity. The specimen was bacteria-reactive CD4+ T cells grown in culture. The subset was: CFSE-low proliferating memory CD4 T cells sorted after in vitro stimulation with a heat-inactivated bacterium or M. tuberculosis lysate. The receptors shown here come from a human donor in good health.

This clone was recorded a few times. The gene calls are TRBV1 and TRBJ2-6. TRBV1 is a pseudogene locus. The CDR3 has 18 amino acids. The CDR3 protein is CTSRPSRLSQSRANVLTF. CDR3 bases: TGCACCAGCAGGCCAAGCCGTTTGTCACAAAGTCGGGCCAACGTCCTGACTTTC.

This rearrangement joins TRBV4-1 to TRBJ1-2; no clear D. Germline CDR1 reads MGHRA; CDR2 reads YSYEKL. V lost 5 bases, J lost 4 bases, and 23 bases lay in between. CDR3 length equals 17 residues. The CDR3 bases are TGCGCCAGCAGCGTTAAGAACCAGAACCGAAAGACCTATGGCTACACCTTC. This encodes CASSVKNQNRKTYGYTF.

This clone is termed large. The chain uses TRBV9 and TRBJ2-7; 10 positions agree with TRBD1. V was clipped by 7 bases and J by 3 bases; unmatched bases: 7. Per the germline V gene, CDR1 is SGDLS and CDR2 is YYNGEE. This CDR3 contains 14 residues. This CDR3 is CASGPGQGSYEQYF. The CDR3 DNA reads TGTGCCAGCGGGCCGGGACAGGGGAGCTACGAGCAGTACTTC.

The chain recombines TRBV21-1 with TRBJ2-7; the table's D call of TRBD2 was not tested on the DNA. TRBV21-1 is a documented pseudogene. There are 16 residues in the CDR3. Here the CDR3 reads CASRRLLAHVLDEQYF. Written as DNA, the CDR3 is TGTGCCAGCAGACGACTTCTAGCTCACGTGTTAGACGAGCAGTACTTC.

In its sample, this clone was seen a few times. J is TRBJ2-5 and V is TRBV7-2, with 10 bases that match TRBD2. The CDR3 runs to 14 residues. The J segment lost 2 bases and the V segment lost 5 bases, leaving 2 bases of the junction unmatched. Germline loops: CDR1 SGHTA, CDR2 FQGNSA. As DNA, the CDR3 is TGTGCCAGCAGCCGTAGCGGGGGGCAAGAGACCCAGTACTTC. Protein: CASSRSGGQETQYF.

This clone was recorded a few times. The rearrangement links TRBV11-3 to TRBJ1-5; 7 nucleotides line up with TRBD1. The CDR3 contains 13 residues. V trimming: 0 bases; J trimming: 7 bases; junction bases outside the gene matches: 0. CDR1 and CDR2 from the germline V gene are SGHNT and YENEEA. CDR3 bases: TGTGCCAGCAGCTTAGACAGGGGGCAGCCCCAGCATTTT. Its translation is CASSLDRGQPQHF.